The T cell receptor beta chain under discussion was sequenced for a study of T cells in Graves' hyperthyroidism and ophthalmopathy. CDR1 MGHRA and CDR2 YSYEKL come from the germline V gene. The CDR3 has 17 amino acids. V dropped 4 bases and J dropped 6; count of bases not matched to a gene: 15. Concerning this clonotype itself: Its target is unknown. Given the absence of the conserved phenylalanine or tryptophan at the CDR3 end, a read error is likely.

General observations from the study: Patients with ophthalmopathy were separated from those with stable hyperthyroidism by a 13 V-J model. Blood also carried most thyroid clonotypes expanded above 0.001.

TCR beta CDR3 regions were amplified from RNA. HTBI primers drove first-round RT-PCR of the TCR CDR3. TCRdb reprocessed the multiplex PCR reads with MiXCR, giving one entry per CDR3 protein. Among 500,000 to 750,000 distinct CDR3 sequences listed, about 45% were seen once. It was considered stable Graves' hyperthyroidism when ophthalmopathy did not progress within 18 months. Thyroid ultrasound, orbital computed tomography, clinical symptoms, and serum thyroxine and TRAb underpinned diagnoses. This TCR derives from a woman aged 18 to 35 with Graves' hyperthyroidism. The gene calls are TRBV4-1 and TRBJ1-1; TRBD1 aligns across 9 bases. Material: peripheral blood or thyroid tissue (not recorded which). The CDR3: CASSRPPLFDRGSEAFL. CDR3 in DNA: TGCGCCAGCAGCCGCCCCCCCCTCTTTGACAGGGGGTCTGAAGCTTTCCTT.